This TCR beta chain was retrieved from a study of vaccination effects on CD4 cells after COVID-19. Across the study: Peptide-pool stimulation followed by sequencing identified expanded antigen-specific CD4+ clonotypes in the ViraFEST assay.

About this clone: Its matching antigen is unknown.

Sequenced by immunoSEQ multiplex PCR; TCRdb stores in-frame clones only, minus some. Here the sample spans tens of thousands of clones, roughly 74% being singletons. Between days 9 and 10 of culture, CD4+ T cells were separated out. Two doses of BNT162b2 or mRNA-1273 vaccine were administered to participants. CDR1 is KGHDR, CDR2 SFDVKD, per germline. V trimming: 6 bases; J trimming: 5 bases; junction bases outside the gene matches: 15. This CDR3 is built from 17 residues. The source was CD4+ T cells from PBMCs cultured without peptide, collected after COVID-19 vaccination. The receptor was isolated from a human donor who received a COVID-19 vaccine. The V call is TRBV24-1, the J call TRBJ2-5; 9 nucleotides agree with TRBD1. The chain's CDR3 is CATSPPPGQGIGETQYF. In DNA form, the CDR3 reads TGTGCCACCAGTCCACCCCCGGGACAGGGAATTGGGGAGACCCAGTACTTC.